Included here is one T cell receptor beta chain sequence, with context. Its antigen remains undetermined. No base quality values were provided; no much bigger clone lies one nucleotide off. At the DNA level, this CDR3 is encoded by other sequences in the same sample as well. The germline V gene (reference sequence) provides CDR1 SEHNR and CDR2 FQNEAQ. Germline trimming: 1 base from V, 5 bases from J; junction bases outside gene matches: 1. The CDR3 holds 14 amino acids from the cysteine to the phenylalanine. Here the CDR3 DNA is all that survives: 42 bases in frame from base 1. The donors were healthy, HIV-negative adults with no recently reported acute infections or vaccinations. Only Caucasian adults living in Nashville, Tennessee, USA were represented among the donors. CD4+ T cells were enriched by magnetic negative selection; naive cells were then positively selected on CD45RA, and the negative fraction formed the memory subset. Blood was obtained by leukapheresis, after which PBMCs were separated by Ficoll-Histopaque density gradient centrifugation and cryopreserved in liquid nitrogen vapor phase. Analytical flow cytometry was used to check the purity and quantity of each magnetically sorted T cell population. Genomic DNA was isolated from each sorted fraction and quantified by UV absorbance on a Nanodrop 2000c.

The sample comes from a study of shared clonotypes between healthy human individuals (dated by TCRdb to 2018 to 2021). Regarding the research as a whole: Two women and a few men aged 18 to 49 years were included in the cohort. To increase sequencing depth and limit assay-specific biases, different laboratories used diverse techniques to prepare libraries and sequence TCR repertoires. Leukapheresis yielded between about 0.94 and 10 billion PBMCs per donor. To estimate repertoire size and how much clonotype sharing occurs between individuals, the study deeply sequenced the blood TCR repertoires of about five healthy adults. For each donor, CD4 naive and CD4 memory were each run on three plates, CD8 naive on two plates, and CD8 memory on one plate.

TCR CDR3 regions were amplified from genomic DNA by multiplex PCR using the deep immunoSEQ assay. Extracted genomic DNA from each cell subset was spread evenly across all wells of several immunoSEQ 96-well plates, with each plate serving as a replicate. For sorted subsets, around 200 ng genomic DNA, equal to 30,000 to 35,000 T cell genomes, was loaded into each replicate PCR. Purified libraries were quantified with a Qubit 3.0 fluorometer, sized on a Bioanalyzer 2100, and re-quantified with the KAPA Library Quantification kit. Each immunoSEQ 96-well plate was sequenced on its own single-read 150-cycle Illumina NextSeq 550 flow cell. The authors' analysis ran thus. Because only junctional sequences without quality scores were contained in the immunoSEQ output, filtering matching that applied to full-length reads could not be performed. Sequences were annotated with PyIR, a Python wrapper for IgBLAST v1.9, using IMGT germline references to assign V/J genes and CDR3. Reads were removed for weak V/J assignments (E-value above 1e-6), missing CDR3, stop codons, out-of-frame junctions, or ambiguous translated residues. A V3J clonotype was defined by an identical inferred V gene, J gene, and CDR3 amino acid sequence. Percentage overlap between repertoires was computed as shared unique clonotypes divided by the size of the smaller repertoire. RTK rarefaction, the Chao1 estimator, and Recon v2.1 estimates of unobserved clonotypes were used to assess repertoire richness. For all TCRbeta clonotypes obtained by the gDNA method from a few donors, generation probabilities were computed with OLGA. In its TCRdb copy, this immuneACCESS table keeps in-frame sequences only and misses some clones. Where compared with another copy, unresolved V genes explain less than half of these, and the others have no known cause. V and J calls and clone size are as listed in that table; D and trimming were resolved from the DNA. The sample table lists 2,100,000 or so clones, around 95% of them with a count of one. The ten largest clones capture roughly 0.13% of the sample.

The investigation overall reported the following: Estimated clonotype richness was generally larger for naive than for memory subsets. About 5% of naive CD4, 3.5% of naive CD8, 2.3% of memory CD4, and approximately 0.39% of memory CD8 clonotypes were shared across a few donors. Compared with non-shared clonotypes, the clonotypes found in all four sorted-subset donors had higher generation probabilities. Pairwise subsampling indicated that sequencing depth was expected to affect the degree of clonotype sharing among donors. Even with the large sequencing depth, rarefaction of the sorted-subset datasets indicated that sequencing was incomplete. Only blood was sampled, and tissue TCR repertoires likely differ from those in blood. Because the study included a small number of donors, the genetic and exposure-history diversity represented was limited.

The receptor was derived from a man aged 18 to 35 in good health. The chain couples TRBV7-9 to TRBJ1-4; TRBD1 agrees with 7 junctional bases. Sequenced material: naive CD4+ T cells sorted from blood. The intended sense of this specimen's cell subset or site label: CD45RA+ positively selected. The DNA sequence is TGTGCCAGCAGCTTAGACAGGGGCAATGAAAAACTGTTTTTT. It encodes CASSLDRGNEKLFF.